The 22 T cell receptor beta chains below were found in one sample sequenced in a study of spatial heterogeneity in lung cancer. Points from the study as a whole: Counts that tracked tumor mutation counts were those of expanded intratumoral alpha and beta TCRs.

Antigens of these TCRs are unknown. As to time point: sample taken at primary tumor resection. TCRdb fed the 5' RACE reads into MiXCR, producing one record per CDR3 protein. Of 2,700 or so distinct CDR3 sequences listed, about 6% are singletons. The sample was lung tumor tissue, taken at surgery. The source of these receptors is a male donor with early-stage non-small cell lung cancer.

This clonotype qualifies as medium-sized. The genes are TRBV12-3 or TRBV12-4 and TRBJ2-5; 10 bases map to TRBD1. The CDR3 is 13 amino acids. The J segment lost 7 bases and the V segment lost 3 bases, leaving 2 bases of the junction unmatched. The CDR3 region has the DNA TGTGCCAGCAGTTTGGACAGGGGGGGGACCCAGTACTTC. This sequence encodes CASSLDRGGTQYF.

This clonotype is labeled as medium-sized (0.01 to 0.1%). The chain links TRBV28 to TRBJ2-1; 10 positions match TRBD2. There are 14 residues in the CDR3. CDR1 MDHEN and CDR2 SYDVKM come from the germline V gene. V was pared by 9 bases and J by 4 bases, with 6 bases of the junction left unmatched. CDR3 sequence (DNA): TGTGCCAGTTCAGCGGGAGGGGTTTACAATGAGCAGTTCTTC. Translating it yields CASSAGGVYNEQFF. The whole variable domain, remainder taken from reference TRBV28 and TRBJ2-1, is DVKVTQSSRYLVKRTGEKVFLECVQDMDHENMFWYRQDPGLGLRLIYFSYDVKMKEKGDIPEGYSVSREKKERFSLILESASTNQTSMYLCASSAGGVYNEQFFGPGTRLTVL.

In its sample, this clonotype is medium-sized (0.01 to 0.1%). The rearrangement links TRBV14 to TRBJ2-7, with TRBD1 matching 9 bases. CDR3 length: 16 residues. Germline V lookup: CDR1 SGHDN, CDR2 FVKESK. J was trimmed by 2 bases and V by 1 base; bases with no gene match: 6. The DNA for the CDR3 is TGTGCCAGCAGCCAAGGACCGGGACAGGGTCCCTACGAGCAGTACTTC. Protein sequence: CASSQGPGQGPYEQYF.

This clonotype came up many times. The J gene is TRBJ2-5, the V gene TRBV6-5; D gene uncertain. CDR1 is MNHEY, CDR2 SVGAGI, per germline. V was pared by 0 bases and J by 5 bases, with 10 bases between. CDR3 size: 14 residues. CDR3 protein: CASSYSSRQETQYF. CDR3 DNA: TGTGCCAGCAGTTACTCGTCGCGTCAGGAGACCCAGTACTTC.

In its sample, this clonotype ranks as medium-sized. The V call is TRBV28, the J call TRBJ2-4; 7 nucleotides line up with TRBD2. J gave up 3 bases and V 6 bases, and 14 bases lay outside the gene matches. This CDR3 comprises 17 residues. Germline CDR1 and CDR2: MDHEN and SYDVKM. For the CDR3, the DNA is TGTGCCAGCAGCCCCAGGGCGGGGGATTTAATCAAAAACATTCAGTACTTC. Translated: CASSPRAGDLIKNIQYF.

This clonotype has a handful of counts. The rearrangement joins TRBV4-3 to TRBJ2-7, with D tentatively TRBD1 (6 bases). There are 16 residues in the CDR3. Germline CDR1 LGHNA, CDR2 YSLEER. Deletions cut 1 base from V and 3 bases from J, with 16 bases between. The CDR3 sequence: CASSQALPGHLYEQYF. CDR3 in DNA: TGCGCCAGCAGCCAAGCTTTACCGGGACACCTCTACGAGCAGTACTTC.

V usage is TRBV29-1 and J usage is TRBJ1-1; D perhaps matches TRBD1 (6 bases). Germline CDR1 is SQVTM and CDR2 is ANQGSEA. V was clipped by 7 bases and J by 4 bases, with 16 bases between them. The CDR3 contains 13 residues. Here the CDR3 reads CSGGQGQGTEAFF. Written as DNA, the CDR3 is TGCAGCGGAGGTCAGGGGCAGGGCACTGAAGCTTTCTTT.

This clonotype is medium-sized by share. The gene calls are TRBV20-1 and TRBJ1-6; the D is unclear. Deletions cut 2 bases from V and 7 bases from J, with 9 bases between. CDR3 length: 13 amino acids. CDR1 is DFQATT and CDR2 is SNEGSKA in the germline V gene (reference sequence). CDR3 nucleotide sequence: TGCAGTGCTAGACCCCACGGAAATTCACCCCTCCACTTT. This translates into CSARPHGNSPLHF.

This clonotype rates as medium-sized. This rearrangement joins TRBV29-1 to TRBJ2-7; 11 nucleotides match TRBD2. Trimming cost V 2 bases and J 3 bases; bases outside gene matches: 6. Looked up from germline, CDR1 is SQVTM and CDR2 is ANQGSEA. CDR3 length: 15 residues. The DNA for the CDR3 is TGCAGCGTTGAAAGTCGGACTAGCGGGTTCTACGAGCAGTACTTC. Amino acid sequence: CSVESRTSGFYEQYF.

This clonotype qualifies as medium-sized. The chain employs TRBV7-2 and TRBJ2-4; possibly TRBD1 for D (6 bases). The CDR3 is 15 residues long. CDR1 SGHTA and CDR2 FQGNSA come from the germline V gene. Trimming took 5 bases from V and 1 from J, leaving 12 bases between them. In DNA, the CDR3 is TGTGCCAGCAGCGTGAACAGGGTTGCCAAAAACATTCAGTACTTC. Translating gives CASSVNRVAKNIQYF.

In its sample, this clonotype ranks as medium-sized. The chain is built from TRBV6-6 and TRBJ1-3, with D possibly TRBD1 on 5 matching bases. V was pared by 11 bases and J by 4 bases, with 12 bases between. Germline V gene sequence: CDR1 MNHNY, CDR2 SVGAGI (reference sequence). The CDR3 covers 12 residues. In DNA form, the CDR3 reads TGTGCCGGGGGGGAATCCGGAAACACCATATATTTT. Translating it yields CAGGESGNTIYF.

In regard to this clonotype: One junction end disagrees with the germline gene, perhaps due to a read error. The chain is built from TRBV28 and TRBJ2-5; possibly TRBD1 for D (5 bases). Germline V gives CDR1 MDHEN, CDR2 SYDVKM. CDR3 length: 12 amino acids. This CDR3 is CASSRQQETKYF. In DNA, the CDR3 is TGTGCCAGCAGTAGACAGCAAGAGACCAAGTACTTC.

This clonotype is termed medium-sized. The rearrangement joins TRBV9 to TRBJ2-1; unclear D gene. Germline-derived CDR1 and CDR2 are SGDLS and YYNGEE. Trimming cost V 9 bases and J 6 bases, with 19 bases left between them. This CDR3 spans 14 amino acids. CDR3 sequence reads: CATSRTPGSNEQFF. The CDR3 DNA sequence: TGTGCCACTTCGAGGACCCCAGGTTCCAATGAGCAGTTCTTC.

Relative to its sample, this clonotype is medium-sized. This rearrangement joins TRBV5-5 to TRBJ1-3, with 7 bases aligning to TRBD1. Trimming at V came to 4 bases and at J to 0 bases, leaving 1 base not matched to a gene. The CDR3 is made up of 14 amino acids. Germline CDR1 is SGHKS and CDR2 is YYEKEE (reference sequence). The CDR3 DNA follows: TGTGCCAGCAGCCGACAGGGCTCTGGAAACACCATATATTTT. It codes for CASSRQGSGNTIYF.

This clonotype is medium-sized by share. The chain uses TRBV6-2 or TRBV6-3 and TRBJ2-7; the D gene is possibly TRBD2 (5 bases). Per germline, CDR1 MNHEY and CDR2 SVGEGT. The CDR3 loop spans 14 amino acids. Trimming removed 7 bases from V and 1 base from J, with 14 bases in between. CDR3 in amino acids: CASTWAGLSYEQYF. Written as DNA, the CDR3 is TGTGCCAGCACCTGGGCTGGACTGTCCTACGAGCAGTACTTC.

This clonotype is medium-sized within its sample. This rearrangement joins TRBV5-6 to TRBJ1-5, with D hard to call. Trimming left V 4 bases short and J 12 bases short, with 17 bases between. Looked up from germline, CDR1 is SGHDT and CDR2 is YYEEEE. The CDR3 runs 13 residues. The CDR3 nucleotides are TGTGCCAGCAGCCCGAGTACCGGCCGGCTCCAGCATTTT. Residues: CASSPSTGRLQHF. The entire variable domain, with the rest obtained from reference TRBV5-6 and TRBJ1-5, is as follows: DAGVTQSPTHLIKTRGQQVTLRCSPKSGHDTVSWYQQALGQGPQFIFQYYEEEERQRGNFPDRFSGHQFPNYSSELNVNALLLGDSALYLCASSPSTGRLQHFGDGTRLSIL.

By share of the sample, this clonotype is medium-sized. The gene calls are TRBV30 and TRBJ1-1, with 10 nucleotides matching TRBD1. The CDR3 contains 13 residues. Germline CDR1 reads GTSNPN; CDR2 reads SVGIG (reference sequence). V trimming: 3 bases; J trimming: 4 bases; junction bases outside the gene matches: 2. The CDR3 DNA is TGTGCCTGGAGACGGACAGGGGGCACTGAAGCTTTCTTT. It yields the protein CAWRRTGGTEAFF.

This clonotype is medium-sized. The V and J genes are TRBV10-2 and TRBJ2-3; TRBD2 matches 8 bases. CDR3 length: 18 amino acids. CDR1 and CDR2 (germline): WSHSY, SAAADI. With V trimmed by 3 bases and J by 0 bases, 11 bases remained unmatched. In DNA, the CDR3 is TGCGCCAGCAGTGAAGGGGTCCGGGGGGGCCGTAGCACAGATACGCAGTATTTT. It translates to CASSEGVRGGRSTDTQYF.

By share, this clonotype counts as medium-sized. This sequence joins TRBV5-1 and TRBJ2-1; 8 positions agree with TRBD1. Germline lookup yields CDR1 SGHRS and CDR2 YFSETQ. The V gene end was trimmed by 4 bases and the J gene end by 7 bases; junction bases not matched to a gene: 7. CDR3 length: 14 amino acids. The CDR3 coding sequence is TGCGCCAGCAGCCCGAGGACAGGGTTAAATGAGCAGTTCTTC. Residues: CASSPRTGLNEQFF.

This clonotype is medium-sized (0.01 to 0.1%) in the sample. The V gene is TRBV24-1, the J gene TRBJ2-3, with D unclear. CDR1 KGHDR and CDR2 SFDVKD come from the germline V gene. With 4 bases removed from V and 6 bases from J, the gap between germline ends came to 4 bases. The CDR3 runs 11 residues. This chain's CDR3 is CATSEADTQYF. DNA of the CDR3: TGTGCCACCAGTGAGGCCGATACGCAGTATTTT.

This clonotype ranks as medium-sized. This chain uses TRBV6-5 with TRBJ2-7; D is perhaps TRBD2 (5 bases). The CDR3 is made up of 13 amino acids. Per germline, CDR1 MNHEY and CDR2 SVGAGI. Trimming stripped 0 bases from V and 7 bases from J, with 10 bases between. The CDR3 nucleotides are TGTGCCAGCAGTTACTCGAGTAGAGGGGAGCAGTACTTC. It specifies CASSYSSRGEQYF.

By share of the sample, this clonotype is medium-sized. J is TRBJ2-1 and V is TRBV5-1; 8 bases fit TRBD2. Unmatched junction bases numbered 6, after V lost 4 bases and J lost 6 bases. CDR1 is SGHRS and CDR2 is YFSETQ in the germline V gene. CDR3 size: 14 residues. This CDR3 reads CASSVSGVINEQFF. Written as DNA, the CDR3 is TGCGCCAGCAGCGTTAGCGGGGTTATCAATGAGCAGTTCTTC. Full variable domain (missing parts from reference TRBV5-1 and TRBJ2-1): KAGVTQTPRYLIKTRGQQVTLSCSPISGHRSVSWYQQTPGQGLQFLFEYFSETQRNKGNFPGRFSGRQFSNSRSEMNVSTLELGDSALYLCASSVSGVINEQFFGPGTRLTVL.